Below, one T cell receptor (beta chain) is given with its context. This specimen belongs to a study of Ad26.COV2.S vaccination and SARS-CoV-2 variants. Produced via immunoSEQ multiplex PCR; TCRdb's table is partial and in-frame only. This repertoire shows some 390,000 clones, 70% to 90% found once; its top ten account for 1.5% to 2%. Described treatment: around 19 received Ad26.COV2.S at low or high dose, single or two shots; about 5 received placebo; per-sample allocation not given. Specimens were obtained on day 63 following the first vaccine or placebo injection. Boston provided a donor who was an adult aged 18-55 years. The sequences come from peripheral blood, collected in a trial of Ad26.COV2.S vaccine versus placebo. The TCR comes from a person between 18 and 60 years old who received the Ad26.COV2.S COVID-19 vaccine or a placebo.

The chain's CDR3 is CASSLFREQFF. The CDR3 bases are TGTGCCAGCAGCTTATTTCGGGAGCAGTTCTTC. The V call is TRBV5-6, the J call TRBJ2-1; no firm D call. This CDR3 is built from 11 residues. V lost 2 bases, J lost 10 bases, and 7 bases lay in between. Germline-derived CDR1 and CDR2 are SGHDT and YYEEEE. Complete variable domain (other parts from reference TRBV5-6 and TRBJ2-1): DAGVTQSPTHLIKTRGQQVTLRCSPKSGHDTVSWYQQALGQGPQFIFQYYEEEERQRGNFPDRFSGHQFPNYSSELNVNALLLGDSALYLCASSLFREQFFGPGTRLTVL.